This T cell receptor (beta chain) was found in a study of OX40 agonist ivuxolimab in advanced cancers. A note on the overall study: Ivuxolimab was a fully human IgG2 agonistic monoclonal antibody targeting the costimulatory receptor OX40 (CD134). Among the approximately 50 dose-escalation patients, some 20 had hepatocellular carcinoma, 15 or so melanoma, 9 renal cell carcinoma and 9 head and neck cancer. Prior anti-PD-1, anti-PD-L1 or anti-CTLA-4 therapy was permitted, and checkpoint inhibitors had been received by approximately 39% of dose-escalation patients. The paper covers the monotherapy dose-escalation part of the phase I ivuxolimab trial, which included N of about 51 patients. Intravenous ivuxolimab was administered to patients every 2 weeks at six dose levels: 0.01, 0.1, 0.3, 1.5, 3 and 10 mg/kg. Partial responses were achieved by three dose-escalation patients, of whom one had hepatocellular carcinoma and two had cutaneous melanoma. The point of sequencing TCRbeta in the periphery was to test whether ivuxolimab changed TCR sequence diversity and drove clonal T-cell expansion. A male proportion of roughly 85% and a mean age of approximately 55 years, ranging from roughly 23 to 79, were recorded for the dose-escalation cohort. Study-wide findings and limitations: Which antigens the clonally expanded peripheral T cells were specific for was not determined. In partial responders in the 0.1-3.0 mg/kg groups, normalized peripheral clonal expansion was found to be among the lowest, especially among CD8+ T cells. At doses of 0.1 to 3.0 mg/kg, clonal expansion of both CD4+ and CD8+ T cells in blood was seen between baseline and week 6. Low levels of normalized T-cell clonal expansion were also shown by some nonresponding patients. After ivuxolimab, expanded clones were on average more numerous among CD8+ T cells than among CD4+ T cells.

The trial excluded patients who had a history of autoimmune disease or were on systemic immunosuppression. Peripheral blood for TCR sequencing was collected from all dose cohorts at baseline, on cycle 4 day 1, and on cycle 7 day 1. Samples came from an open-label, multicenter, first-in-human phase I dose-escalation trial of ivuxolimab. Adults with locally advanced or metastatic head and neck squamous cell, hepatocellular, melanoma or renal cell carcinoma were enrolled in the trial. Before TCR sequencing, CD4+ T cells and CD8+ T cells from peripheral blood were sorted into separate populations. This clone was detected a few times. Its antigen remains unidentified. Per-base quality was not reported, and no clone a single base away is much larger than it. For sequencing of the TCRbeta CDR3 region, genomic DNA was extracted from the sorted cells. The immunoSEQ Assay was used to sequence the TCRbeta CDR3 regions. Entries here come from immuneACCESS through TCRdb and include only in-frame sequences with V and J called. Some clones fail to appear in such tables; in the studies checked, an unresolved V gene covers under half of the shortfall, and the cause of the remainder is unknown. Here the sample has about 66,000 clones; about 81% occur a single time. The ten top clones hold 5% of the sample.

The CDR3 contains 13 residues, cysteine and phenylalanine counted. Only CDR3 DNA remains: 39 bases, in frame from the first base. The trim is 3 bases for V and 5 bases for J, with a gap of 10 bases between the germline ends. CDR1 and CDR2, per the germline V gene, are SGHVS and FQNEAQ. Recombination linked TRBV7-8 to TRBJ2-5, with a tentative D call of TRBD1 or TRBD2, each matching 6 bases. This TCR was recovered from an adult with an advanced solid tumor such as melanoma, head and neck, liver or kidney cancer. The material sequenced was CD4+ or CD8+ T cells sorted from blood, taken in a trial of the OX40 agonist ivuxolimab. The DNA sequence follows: TGTGCCAGCAGCTTTGGGGGGCCCGAGACCCAGTACTTC. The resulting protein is CASSFGGPETQYF.